The 14 T cell receptor beta chains reported below all come from one sample, sequenced in a study of CD8+ T cells in alopecia areata. As to treatment: oral pan-JAK inhibitor, 5-10 mg twice daily. Extraction of RNA preceded its reverse transcription into cDNA, which served as the sequencing template. The repertoire was sequenced with immunoSEQ multiplex PCR; TCRdb's copy has only in-frame clones and lacks some. The sample includes roughly 100,000 clones, 60% of them seen just once. The material was CD8+ T cells sorted from blood, obtained at approximately week 56, from a patient treated with tofacitinib. Receptors were obtained from a human donor with alopecia areata.

This clone was detected only a few times. The chain has TRBV2 and TRBJ2-2, with 12 bases aligning to TRBD2. This CDR3 comprises 18 residues. The junction had 6 bases not matched to a gene; V was cut back by 3 bases and J by 1 base. Germline V CDR1 and CDR2: SNHLY, FYNNEI. CDR3 bases: TGTGCCAGCAGTGACCCACTAGCGGGGGGACGGAACACCGGGGAGCTGTTTTTT. Its protein product is CASSDPLAGGRNTGELFF.

This clone was recorded a few times. The gene calls are TRBV13 and TRBJ2-5; TRBD1 agrees at 9 bases. CDR3 length: 15 amino acids. The trim removed 4 bases at V and 5 bases at J, leaving 8 bases unmatched. The V gene's germline CDR1 is PRHDT and CDR2 FYEKMQ (reference sequence). The CDR3 region has the DNA TGTGCCAGCAGCTGGAGGGGACAGGGAGATGAGACCCAGTACTTC. It specifies CASSWRGQGDETQYF.

This chain connects TRBV15 to TRBJ1-1, with unresolved D. Germline V gene lookup returns CDR1 LNHNV and CDR2 YYDKDF (reference sequence). Trimming stripped 1 base from V and 2 bases from J, with 11 bases between. This CDR3 spans 15 amino acids. The CDR3 DNA reads as TGTGCCACCAGCAGAGTAATGGTAACCAACACTGAAGCTTTCTTT. It specifies CATSRVMVTNTEAFF. The full variable domain, its missing parts supplied by reference TRBV15 and TRBJ1-1, is DAMVIQNPRYQVTQFGKPVTLSCSQTLNHNVMYWYQQKSSQAPKLLFHYYDKDFNNEADTPDNFQSRRPNTSFCFLDIRSPGLGDTAMYLCATSRVMVTNTEAFFGQGTRLTVV.

The chain links TRBV4-1 to TRBJ2-7, with unresolved D. V was shortened by 5 bases and J by 0 bases, with 5 bases between the two germline ends. CDR1 and CDR2 (germline): MGHRA, YSYEKL. The CDR3 contains 12 residues. The CDR3: CASSSNSYEQYF. As DNA, the CDR3 is TGCGCCAGCAGCTCAAACTCCTACGAGCAGTACTTC.

The rearrangement uses TRBV10-3 and TRBJ1-1; D perhaps matches TRBD1 (6 bases). Germline V gene lookup returns CDR1 ENHRY and CDR2 SYGVKD. There are 14 residues in the CDR3. Trimming removed 9 bases from V and 0 bases from J, with 14 bases in between. The CDR3 DNA follows: TGTGCCATTAAGGGGGATAGCATGAACACTGAAGCTTTCTTT. It encodes CAIKGDSMNTEAFF.

This chain joins TRBV29-1 and TRBJ2-3; 7 bases align to TRBD1. CDR1 is SQVTM and CDR2 is ANQGSEA in the germline V gene. The CDR3 is 16 amino acids. With 1 base clipped from V and 0 bases from J, the junction kept 7 bases outside the gene matches. CDR3 coding DNA: TGCAGCGTTGAAGGGCAGGGACAGACTAGCACAGATACGCAGTATTTT. Its protein product is CSVEGQGQTSTDTQYF.

A single count supports this clone. This chain links TRBV4-1 with TRBJ1-2; 8 nucleotides align to TRBD1. This CDR3 is built from 16 residues. Trimming at V came to 1 base and at J to 8 bases, leaving 12 bases not matched to a gene. Germline V gene sequence: CDR1 MGHRA, CDR2 YSYEKL. Here the CDR3 DNA reads TGCGCCAGCAGCCAAGCCCAGGGGGCAGTCTCGGGAGGCTACACCTTC. Residues: CASSQAQGAVSGGYTF.

The chain is built from TRBV5-6 and TRBJ2-3; 11 positions agree with TRBD2. The J segment lost 2 bases and the V segment lost 0 bases, leaving 8 bases of the junction unmatched. Germline assignment: CDR1 SGHDT and CDR2 YYEEEE. The CDR3 has 18 residues. CDR3 nucleotides: TGTGCCAGCAGCTTGGATAGCGGGGGGGCCACTAACACAGATACGCAGTATTTT. The encoded protein is CASSLDSGGATNTDTQYF.

The rearrangement uses TRBV20-1 and TRBJ1-1; D unresolved. The CDR3 runs to 11 residues. Germline values: CDR1 DFQATT, CDR2 SNEGSKA (reference sequence). Trimming removed 5 bases from V and 0 bases from J, with 4 bases in between. The DNA for the CDR3 is TGCAGTGCTTACATGAACACTGAAGCTTTCTTT. Encoded protein: CSAYMNTEAFF.

This clone has more than one count but fewer than ten. The gene calls are TRBV29-1 and TRBJ2-1; 7 positions agree with TRBD2. The CDR3 runs to 14 residues. V lost 5 bases to trimming and J lost 1 base; unmatched junction nucleotides: 5. CDR1 SQVTM and CDR2 ANQGSEA come from the germline V gene. CDR3 bases: TGCAGCGTTTACTGGGAGGGTTCCTACAATGAGCAGTTCTTC. Protein product: CSVYWEGSYNEQFF.

CDR3 region: CASSFYTGTSTDTQYF. The CDR3 DNA follows: TGTGCCAGCAGCTTCTACACAGGGACTAGCACAGATACGCAGTATTTT. The gene calls are TRBV5-6 and TRBJ2-3; D tentatively fits TRBD1 or TRBD2 (6 bases each). The CDR3 length is 16 residues. CDR1 is SGHDT, CDR2 YYEEEE, per germline. V was shortened by 2 bases and J by 0 bases, with 13 bases between the two germline ends.

The rearrangement links TRBV7-9 to TRBJ2-7; D not certain. Trimming removed 1 base from V and 4 bases from J, with 17 bases in between. Germline CDR1 is SEHNR and CDR2 is FQNEAQ (reference sequence). This CDR3 has 16 amino acids. The CDR3 DNA reads as TGTGCCAGCAGCTTAGTAGGGTGGGTTTTCCCATACGAGCAGTACTTC. The encoded protein is CASSLVGWVFPYEQYF.

This chain uses TRBV19 with TRBJ2-6, with a weak D call TRBD1 (7 bases). Per the germline V gene, CDR1 is LNHDA and CDR2 is SQIVND (reference sequence). The CDR3 contains 18 residues. V lost 7 bases, J lost 5 bases, and 24 bases lay in between. The CDR3: CASTKAQGGRLWANVLTF. The CDR3 DNA follows: TGTGCCAGTACCAAGGCCCAGGGGGGACGGCTCTGGGCCAACGTCCTGACTTTC.

This clone occurred a few times. The rearrangement links TRBV5-1 to TRBJ2-7; D assignment may be TRBD1 or TRBD2 (5 bases each). The CDR3 is 17 amino acids. Germline loops: CDR1 SGHRS, CDR2 YFSETQ. V was pared by 0 bases and J by 5 bases, with 21 bases between. For the CDR3, the DNA is TGCGCCAGCAGCTTGGGAGTCGGGGCAGGTGGGTCTGACGAGCAGTACTTC. This gives the protein CASSLGVGAGGSDEQYF.